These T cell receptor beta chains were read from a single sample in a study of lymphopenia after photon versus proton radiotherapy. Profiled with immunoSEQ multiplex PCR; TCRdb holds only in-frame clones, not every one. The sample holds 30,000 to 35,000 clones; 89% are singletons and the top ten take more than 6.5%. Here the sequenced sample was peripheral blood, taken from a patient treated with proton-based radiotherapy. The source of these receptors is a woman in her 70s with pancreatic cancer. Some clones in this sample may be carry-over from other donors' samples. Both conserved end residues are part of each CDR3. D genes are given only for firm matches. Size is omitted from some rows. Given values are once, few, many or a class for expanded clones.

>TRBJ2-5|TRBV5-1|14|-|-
TGCGCCAGCAGCTTGGTATGGGAAGAAGAGACCCAGTACTTC
CASSLVWEEETQYF
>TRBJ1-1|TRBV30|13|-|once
TGTGCCTGGACAGGGGCCATGAACACTGAAGCTTTCTTT
CAWTGAMNTEAFF
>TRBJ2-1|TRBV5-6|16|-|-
TGTGCCAGCAGCTTGGAGGGCAAAAGGAGCTACAATGAGCAGTTCTTC
CASSLEGKRSYNEQFF
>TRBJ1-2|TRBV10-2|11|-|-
TGCGCCACCGCGGACAACTATGGCTACACCTTC
CATADNYGYTF
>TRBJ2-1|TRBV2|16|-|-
TGTGCCAGCGGGCGCATAGGGGAGAGCTCCTACAATGAGCAGTTCTTC
CASGRIGESSYNEQFF
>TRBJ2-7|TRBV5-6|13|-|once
TGTGCCAGCAGCTCCGGACCGTTGAGAGAGCAGTACTTC
CASSSGPLREQYF
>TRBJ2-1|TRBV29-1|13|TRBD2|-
TGCAGCGCCGAGGCGGGAGAATTCAGTGAGCAGTTCTTC
CSAEAGEFSEQFF
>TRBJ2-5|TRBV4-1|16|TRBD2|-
TGCGCCAGCAGCCAAGACCGTGCTAGCGGGGGAGAGACCCAGTACTTC
CASSQDRASGGETQYF
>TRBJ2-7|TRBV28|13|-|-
TGTGCCAGCAGTTTAGGCACAGCCTACGAGCAGTACTTC
CASSLGTAYEQYF
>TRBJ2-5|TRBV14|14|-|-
TGTGCCAGCAACCCCGGGGCTGGCCAAGAGACCCAGTACTTC
CASNPGAGQETQYF
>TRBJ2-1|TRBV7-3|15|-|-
TGTGCCAGCAGCCCCATAGTAGCGGTATACAATGAGCAGTTCTTC
CASSPIVAVYNEQFF
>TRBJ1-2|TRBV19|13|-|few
TGTGCCAGCGCCGAGGGGGGCGGTGGTGGCTACACCTTC
CASAEGGGGGYTF
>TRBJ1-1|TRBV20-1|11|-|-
TGCAGTGTGCTTGGGGACACTGAAGCTTTCTTT
CSVLGDTEAFF
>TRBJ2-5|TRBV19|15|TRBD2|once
TGTGCCAGTAGTCTACGGCGGGAGAACCAAGAGACCCAGTACTTC
CASSLRRENQETQYF
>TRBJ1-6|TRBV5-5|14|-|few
TGTGCCAGCAGCTTGGGACAGGAAAATTCACCCCTCCACTTT
CASSLGQENSPLHF
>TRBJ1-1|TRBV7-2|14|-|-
TGTGCCAGCAGCTTAGATAACAGGGTAACTGAAGCTTTCTTT
CASSLDNRVTEAFF
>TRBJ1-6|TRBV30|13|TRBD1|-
TGTGCCTCCCAGGGGGGTGTTTGGTCACCCCTCCACTTT
CASQGGVWSPLHF
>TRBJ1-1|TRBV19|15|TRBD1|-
TGTGCCAGTAGTACACCCAGGGGGCGTGGGACTGAAGCTTTCTTT
CASSTPRGRGTEAFF
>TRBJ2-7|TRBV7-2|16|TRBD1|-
TGTGCCAGCAGCTTAGCCGGGACAGGGGTTAGTTACGAGCAGTACTTC
CASSLAGTGVSYEQYF
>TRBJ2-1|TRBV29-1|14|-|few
TGCAGCGTGGAAGCAGGGAGCTCCTACAATGAGCAGTTCTTC
CSVEAGSSYNEQFF
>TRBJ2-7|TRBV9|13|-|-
TGTGCCAGCAGCGTATCCCCCGGGTACGAGCAGTACTTC
CASSVSPGYEQYF
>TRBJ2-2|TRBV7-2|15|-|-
TGTGCCAGCAGCTTAGTAACAGGTGACACCGGGGAGCTGTTTTTT
CASSLVTGDTGELFF
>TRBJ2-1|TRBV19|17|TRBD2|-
TGTGCCAGTAGTGCCCGACTAGCGGGAGAAGCATACAATGAGCAGTTCTTC
CASSARLAGEAYNEQFF
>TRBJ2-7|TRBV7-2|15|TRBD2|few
TGTGCCAGCGACGCCGTTGGGGGCGGGAGGGGGGAGCAGTACTTC
CASDAVGGGRGEQYF
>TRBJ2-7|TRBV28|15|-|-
TGTGCCAGCAGTTTGGACCGGTCGCAATCCTACGAGCAGTACTTC
CASSLDRSQSYEQYF
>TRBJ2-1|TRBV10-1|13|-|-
TGCGCCAGCAGTGACCGGAGTTACAATGAGCAGTTCTTC
CASSDRSYNEQFF
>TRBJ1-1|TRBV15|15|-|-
TGTGCCACCAGCAGAGATTATGGCGCAGACTCTGAAGCTTTCTTT
CATSRDYGADSEAFF
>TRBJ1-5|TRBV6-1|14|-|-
TGTGCCAGCAGTGACCGCCAAGGCAATCAGCCCCAGCATTTT
CASSDRQGNQPQHF
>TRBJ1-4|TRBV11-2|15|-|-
TGTGCCAGCAGCTTAACAGGAACAACTAATGAAAAACTGTTTTTT
CASSLTGTTNEKLFF
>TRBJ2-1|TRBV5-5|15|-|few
TGTGCCAGCAGCTTGGACTCCGGGACCTATAATGAGCAGTTCTTC
CASSLDSGTYNEQFF
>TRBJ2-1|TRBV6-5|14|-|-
TGTGCCAGCAGTTACTCGACTGGGGGCAATGAGCAGTTCTTC
CASSYSTGGNEQFF
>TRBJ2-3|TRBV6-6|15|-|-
TGTGCCAGCAGATTAAGGAGCGGGAGCACAGATACGCAGTATTTT
CASRLRSGSTDTQYF
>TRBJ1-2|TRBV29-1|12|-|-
TGCAGCGTTGAAGAGGGGTCCTATGGCTACACCTTC
CSVEEGSYGYTF
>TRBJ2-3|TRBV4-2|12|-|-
TGTGCCAGCAGCCACCAAGGGGATACGCAGTATTTT
CASSHQGDTQYF
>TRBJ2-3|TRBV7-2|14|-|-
TGTGCCAGCAGCACGCCCGTGGGGGGAGATACGCAGTATTTT
CASSTPVGGDTQYF
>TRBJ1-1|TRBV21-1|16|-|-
TGTGCCAGCAGCAAAGCGGGGGGAGTAACGAACACTGAAGCTTTCTTT
CASSKAGGVTNTEAFF